A selection of T cell receptor beta chains follows, all from one sample in a study of human CD8 memory T cell subsets. One entry per CDR3 protein, without DNA, is what TCRdb gives after re-calling the 5' RACE reads. Found here are 15,000 to 20,000 distinct CDR3 sequences; the top ten clones hold less than 6%. The sample consisted of CD8+ T cells from PBMCs. These receptors were collected from a human donor in good health. Both conserved end residues are part of each CDR3. Size is omitted from some rows. Given values are once, few, many or a class for expanded clones.

j_call: TRBJ2-4; cdr3_length: 15; v_call: TRBV3-1; clone_size: NA; cdr3_aa: CASSQGSRGKNIQYF
j_call: TRBJ2-1; cdr3_length: 18; v_call: TRBV19; clone_size: NA; cdr3_aa: CASSLRLAGGSSYNEQFF
j_call: TRBJ2-3; cdr3_length: 14; v_call: TRBV29-1; clone_size: NA; cdr3_aa: CSVEDRTSGDTQYF
j_call: TRBJ2-1; cdr3_length: 15; v_call: TRBV2; clone_size: NA; cdr3_aa: CASSDVGRPYNEQFF
j_call: TRBJ2-7; cdr3_length: 13; v_call: TRBV4-1; clone_size: NA; cdr3_aa: CASSPTGADEQYF
j_call: TRBJ2-1; cdr3_length: 17; v_call: TRBV7-8; clone_size: NA; cdr3_aa: CASSPYSWTGSHNEQFF
j_call: TRBJ1-2; cdr3_length: 13; v_call: TRBV7-9; clone_size: NA; cdr3_aa: CASSPRPRDGYTF
j_call: TRBJ2-7; cdr3_length: 18; v_call: TRBV28; clone_size: medium-sized; cdr3_aa: CASTPGLTRRGLSYEQYF
j_call: TRBJ1-1; cdr3_length: 14; v_call: TRBV5-5; clone_size: NA; cdr3_aa: CASSLYDRGTEAFF
j_call: TRBJ1-1; cdr3_length: 15; v_call: TRBV5-1; clone_size: NA; cdr3_aa: CASSSRQGMNTEAFF
j_call: TRBJ2-3; cdr3_length: 16; v_call: TRBV6-5; clone_size: NA; cdr3_aa: CASSRLKIGGADTQYF
j_call: TRBJ2-3; cdr3_length: 16; v_call: TRBV12-3/TRBV12-4; clone_size: NA; cdr3_aa: CASSLVGTSVTDTQYF
j_call: TRBJ2-7; cdr3_length: 15; v_call: TRBV20-1; clone_size: NA; cdr3_aa: CSASPTSGATYEQYF
j_call: TRBJ2-1; cdr3_length: 13; v_call: TRBV20-1; clone_size: NA; cdr3_aa: CSARDLHNNEQFF
j_call: TRBJ2-5; cdr3_length: 12; v_call: TRBV7-9; clone_size: NA; cdr3_aa: CASSRGAETQYF
j_call: TRBJ2-2; cdr3_length: 13; v_call: TRBV7-9; clone_size: NA; cdr3_aa: CASTPANTGELFF
j_call: TRBJ1-1; cdr3_length: 17; v_call: TRBV11-2; clone_size: medium-sized; cdr3_aa: CASSLTQREGVNTEAFF
j_call: TRBJ2-2; cdr3_length: 16; v_call: TRBV4-1; clone_size: NA; cdr3_aa: CASSQESSGRTGELFF
j_call: TRBJ2-3; cdr3_length: 13; v_call: TRBV5-1; clone_size: NA; cdr3_aa: CASSLIPQDTQYF
j_call: TRBJ2-1; cdr3_length: 15; v_call: TRBV6-2/TRBV6-3; clone_size: NA; cdr3_aa: CASSYRDRVGDEQFF
j_call: TRBJ2-5; cdr3_length: 12; v_call: TRBV29-1; clone_size: medium-sized; cdr3_aa: CSVVSRAETQYF
j_call: TRBJ1-1; cdr3_length: 15; v_call: TRBV14; clone_size: NA; cdr3_aa: CASSLQGGPNTEAFF
j_call: TRBJ2-7; cdr3_length: 14; v_call: TRBV12-3/TRBV12-4; clone_size: medium-sized; cdr3_aa: CASSYRSHFSEQYF
j_call: TRBJ1-4; cdr3_length: 14; v_call: TRBV19; clone_size: NA; cdr3_aa: CASSIRRGDEKLFF